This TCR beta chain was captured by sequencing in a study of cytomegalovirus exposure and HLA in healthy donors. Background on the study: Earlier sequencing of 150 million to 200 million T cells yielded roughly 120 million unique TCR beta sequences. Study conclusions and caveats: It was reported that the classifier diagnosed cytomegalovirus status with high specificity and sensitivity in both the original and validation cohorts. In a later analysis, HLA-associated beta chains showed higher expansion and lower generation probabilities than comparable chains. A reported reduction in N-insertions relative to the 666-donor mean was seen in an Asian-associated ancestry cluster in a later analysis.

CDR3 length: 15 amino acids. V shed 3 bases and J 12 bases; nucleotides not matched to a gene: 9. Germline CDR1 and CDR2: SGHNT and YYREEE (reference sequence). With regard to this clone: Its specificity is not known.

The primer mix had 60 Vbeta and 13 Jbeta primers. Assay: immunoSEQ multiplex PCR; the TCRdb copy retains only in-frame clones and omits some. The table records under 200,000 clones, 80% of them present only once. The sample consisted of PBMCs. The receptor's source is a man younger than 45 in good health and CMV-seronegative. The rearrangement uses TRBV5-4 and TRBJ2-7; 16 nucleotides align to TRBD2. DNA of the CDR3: TGTGCCAGCAGCTGGGGGGGACTAGCGGGAGGGGCCTGGTACTTC. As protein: CASSWGGLAGGAWYF.